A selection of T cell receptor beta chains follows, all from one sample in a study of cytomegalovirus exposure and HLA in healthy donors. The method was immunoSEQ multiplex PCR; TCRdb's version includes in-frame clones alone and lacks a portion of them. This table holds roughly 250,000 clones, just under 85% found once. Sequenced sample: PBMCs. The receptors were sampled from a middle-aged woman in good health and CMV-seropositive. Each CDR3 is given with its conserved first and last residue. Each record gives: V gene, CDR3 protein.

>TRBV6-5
CASSYSRAAGYGYTF
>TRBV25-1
CASSDFSDSYNEQFF
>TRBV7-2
CASSKPGTSVDTGELFF
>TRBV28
CASNDILSYNEQFF
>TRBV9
CASSVAGGTYEQYF
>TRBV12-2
CARYRDREFYGYTF
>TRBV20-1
CSARGFREQYF
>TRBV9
CASSPETGRGSKLFF
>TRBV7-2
CASSLVAGANYEQYF
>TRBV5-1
CASSLGGPYNEQFF
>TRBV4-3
CASSQDSGGQGVRNTEAFF
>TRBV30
CAWRTGQGSQTQYF
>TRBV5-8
CASSLNRRGAFNQPQHF
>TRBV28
CASSFRGEQYF
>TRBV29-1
CSVSLNTEAFF
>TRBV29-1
CSVAGTSISEQFF
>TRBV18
CASSPRPDAVTEAFF
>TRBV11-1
CASSLKQGHEQYF
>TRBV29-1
CSVRGYGYTF
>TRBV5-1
CASSYDFYEQYF
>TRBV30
CAWNLAVNTGELFF
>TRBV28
CASRRQGTSYEQYF
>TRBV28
CASSLWAGDSPLHF
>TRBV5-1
CASSLVAGGVNEQFF
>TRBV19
CASSGRTGGSTNTGELFF
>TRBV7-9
CASSLERGTPEQYF
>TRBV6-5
CASSYSFPVSYEQYF
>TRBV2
CASKHQGSTEAFF
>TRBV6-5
CASSLTGALNTEAFF
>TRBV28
CASSRGQAKDF
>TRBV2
CASSDQLFTLGYTF
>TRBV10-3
CAILTSGSTYNEQFF
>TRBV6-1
CASSEVGGQDGNQPQHF
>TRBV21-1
CASRHNSGPQHF
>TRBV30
CAWGDTGAAFF
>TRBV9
CASSVGGLAGDEQFF
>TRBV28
CASSLQSTTNYGYTF
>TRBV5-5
CASRWYGFENSPLHF
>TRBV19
CASPDLRDRGLKKAYNEQFF
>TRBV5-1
CASKEAGEQFF
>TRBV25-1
CASSQSLAGGNEQFF